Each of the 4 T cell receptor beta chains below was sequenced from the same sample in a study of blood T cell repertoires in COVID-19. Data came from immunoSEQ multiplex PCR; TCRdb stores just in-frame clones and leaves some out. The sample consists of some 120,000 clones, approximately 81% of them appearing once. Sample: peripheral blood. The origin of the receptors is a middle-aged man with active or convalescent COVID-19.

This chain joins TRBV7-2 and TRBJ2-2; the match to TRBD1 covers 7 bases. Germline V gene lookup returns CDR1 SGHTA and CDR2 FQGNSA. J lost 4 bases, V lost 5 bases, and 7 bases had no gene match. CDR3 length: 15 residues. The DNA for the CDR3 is TGTGCCAGCAGCCAAACCGGGACAGTCACCGGGGAGCTGTTTTTT. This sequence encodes CASSQTGTVTGELFF.

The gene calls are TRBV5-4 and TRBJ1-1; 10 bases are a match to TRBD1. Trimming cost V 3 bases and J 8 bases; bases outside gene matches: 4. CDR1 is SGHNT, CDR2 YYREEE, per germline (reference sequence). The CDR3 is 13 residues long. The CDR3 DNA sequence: TGTGCCAGCAGCTGGGGACAGGGGAACGAAGCTTTCTTT. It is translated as CASSWGQGNEAFF. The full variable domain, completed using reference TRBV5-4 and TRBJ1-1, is ETGVTQSPTHLIKTRGQQVTLRCSSQSGHNTVSWYQQALGQGPQFIFQYYREEENGRGNFPPRFSGLQFPNYSSELNVNALELDDSALYLCASSWGQGNEAFFGQGTRLTVV.

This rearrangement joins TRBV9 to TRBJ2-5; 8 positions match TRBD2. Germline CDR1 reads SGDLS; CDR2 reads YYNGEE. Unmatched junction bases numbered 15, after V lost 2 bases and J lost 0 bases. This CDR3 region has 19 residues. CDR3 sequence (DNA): TGTGCCAGCAGCGTCTCAGCGGGGGCCACTAATACTTACCAAGAGACCCAGTACTTC. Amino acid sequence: CASSVSAGATNTYQETQYF. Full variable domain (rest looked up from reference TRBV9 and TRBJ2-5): DSGVTQTPKHLITATGQRVTLRCSPRSGDLSVYWYQQSLDQGLQFLIQYYNGEERAKGNILERFSAQQFPDLHSELNLSSLELGDSALYFCASSVSAGATNTYQETQYFGPGTRLLVL.

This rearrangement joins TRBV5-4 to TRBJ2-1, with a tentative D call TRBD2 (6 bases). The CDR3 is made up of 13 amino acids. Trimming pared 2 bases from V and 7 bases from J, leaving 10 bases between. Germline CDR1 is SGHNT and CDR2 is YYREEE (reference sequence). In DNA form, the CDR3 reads TGTGCCAGCAGCTTTGTCGGAGGGAATGAGCAGTTCTTC. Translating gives CASSFVGGNEQFF.